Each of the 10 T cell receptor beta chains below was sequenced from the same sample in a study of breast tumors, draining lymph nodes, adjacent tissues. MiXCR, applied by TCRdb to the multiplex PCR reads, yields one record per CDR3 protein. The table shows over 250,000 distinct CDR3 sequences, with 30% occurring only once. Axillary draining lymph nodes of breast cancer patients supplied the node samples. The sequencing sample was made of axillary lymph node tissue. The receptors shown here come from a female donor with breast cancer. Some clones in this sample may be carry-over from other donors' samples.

The CDR3 region has the DNA TGTGCCAGCAGCCAAGAGGGACAGGGGGCCAACGTCCTGACTTTC. Protein product: CASSQEGQGANVLTF. The chain is built from TRBV3-1 and TRBJ2-6, with 7 bases lining up with TRBD1. This CDR3 has 15 residues. V dropped 0 bases and J dropped 4; count of bases not matched to a gene: 0. CDR1 is LGHDT and CDR2 is YNNKEL in the germline V gene (reference sequence).

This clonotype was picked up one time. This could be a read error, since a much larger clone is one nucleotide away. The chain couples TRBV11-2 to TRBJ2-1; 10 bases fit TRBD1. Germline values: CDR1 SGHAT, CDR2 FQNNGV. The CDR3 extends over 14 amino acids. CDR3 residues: CASSRRTGGNERFF. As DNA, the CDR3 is TGTGCCAGCAGCCGAAGGACAGGGGGAAATGAGCGGTTCTTC.

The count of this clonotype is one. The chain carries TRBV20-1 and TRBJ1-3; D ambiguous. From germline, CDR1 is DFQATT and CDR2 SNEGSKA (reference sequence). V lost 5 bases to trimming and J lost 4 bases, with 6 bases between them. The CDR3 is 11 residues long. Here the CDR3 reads CSADTGNTIYF. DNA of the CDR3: TGCAGTGCTGACACAGGAAACACCATATATTTT.

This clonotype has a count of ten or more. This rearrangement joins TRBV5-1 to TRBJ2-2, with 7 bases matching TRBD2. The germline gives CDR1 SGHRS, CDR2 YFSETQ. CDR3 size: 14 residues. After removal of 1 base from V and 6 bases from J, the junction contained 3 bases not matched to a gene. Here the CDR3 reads CASSLREGPGELFF. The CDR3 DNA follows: TGCGCCAGCAGCTTGAGGGAGGGGCCCGGGGAGCTGTTTTTT.

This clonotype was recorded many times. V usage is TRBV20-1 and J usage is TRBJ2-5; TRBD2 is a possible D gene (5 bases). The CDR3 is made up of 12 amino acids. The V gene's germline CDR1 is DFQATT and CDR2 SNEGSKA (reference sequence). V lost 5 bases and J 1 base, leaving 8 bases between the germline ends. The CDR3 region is CSAPEGQETQYF. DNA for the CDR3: TGCAGTGCTCCAGAGGGCCAAGAGACCCAGTACTTC.

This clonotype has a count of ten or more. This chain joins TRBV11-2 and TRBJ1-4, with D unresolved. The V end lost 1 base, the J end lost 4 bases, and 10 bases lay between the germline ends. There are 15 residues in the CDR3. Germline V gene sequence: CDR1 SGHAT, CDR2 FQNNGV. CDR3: CASSLGGLSNEKLFF. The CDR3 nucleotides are TGTGCCAGCAGCTTAGGTGGACTCAGTAATGAAAAACTGTTTTTT.

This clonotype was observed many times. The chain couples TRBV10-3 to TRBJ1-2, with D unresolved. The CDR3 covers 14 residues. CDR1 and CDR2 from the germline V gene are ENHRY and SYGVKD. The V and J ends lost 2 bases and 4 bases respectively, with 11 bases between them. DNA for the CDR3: TGTGCCATCAGTGAGATCCCCTACACCTATGGCTACACCTTC. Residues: CAISEIPYTYGYTF.

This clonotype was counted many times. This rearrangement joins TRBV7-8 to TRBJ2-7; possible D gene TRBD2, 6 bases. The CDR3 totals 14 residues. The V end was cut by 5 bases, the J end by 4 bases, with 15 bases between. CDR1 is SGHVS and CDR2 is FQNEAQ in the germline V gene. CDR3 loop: CASSPYRRDYEQYF. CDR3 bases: TGTGCCAGCAGCCCCTACAGGCGGGATTACGAGCAGTACTTC.

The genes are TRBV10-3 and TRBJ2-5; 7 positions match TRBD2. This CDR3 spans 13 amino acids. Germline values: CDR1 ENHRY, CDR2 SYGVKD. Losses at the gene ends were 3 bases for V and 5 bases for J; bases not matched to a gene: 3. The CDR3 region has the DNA TGTGCCATCAGTGATGTGGGGGGGGAGACCCAGTACTTC. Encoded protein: CAISDVGGETQYF.

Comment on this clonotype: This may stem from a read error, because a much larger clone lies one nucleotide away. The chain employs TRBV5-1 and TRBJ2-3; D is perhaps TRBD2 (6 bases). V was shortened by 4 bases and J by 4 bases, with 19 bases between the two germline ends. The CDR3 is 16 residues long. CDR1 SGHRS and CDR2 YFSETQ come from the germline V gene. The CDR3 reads CASSIGMGSSADTQYF. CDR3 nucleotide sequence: TGCGCCAGCAGCATCGGAATGGGATCTAGCGCAGATACGCAGTATTTT.